This T cell receptor delta chain was recorded in a study of gamma-delta T cells after stem cell transplantation. With V trimmed by 2 bases and J by 3 bases, 9 bases remained unmatched. The CDR3 length is 17 residues. Germline V CDR1 and CDR2: GEAIGNYY, EKD. TCRdb re-processed the RT-PCR reads via CATT. The sample lists about 3,200 delta-chain clones; approximately 5% were seen once. There are a few counts of this clone. This clonotype originated in a human donor. It is not recorded whose cells these are; they may come from a transplant donor. Specimen: gamma-delta T cells. The chain joins TRDV2 to TRDJ1, with 12 bases fitting TRDD3. DNA of the CDR3: TGTGCCTGTGACAGTCTGCTGGGGGATACGCAGTCCGATAAACTCATCTTT. This codes for CACDSLLGDTQSDKLIF.